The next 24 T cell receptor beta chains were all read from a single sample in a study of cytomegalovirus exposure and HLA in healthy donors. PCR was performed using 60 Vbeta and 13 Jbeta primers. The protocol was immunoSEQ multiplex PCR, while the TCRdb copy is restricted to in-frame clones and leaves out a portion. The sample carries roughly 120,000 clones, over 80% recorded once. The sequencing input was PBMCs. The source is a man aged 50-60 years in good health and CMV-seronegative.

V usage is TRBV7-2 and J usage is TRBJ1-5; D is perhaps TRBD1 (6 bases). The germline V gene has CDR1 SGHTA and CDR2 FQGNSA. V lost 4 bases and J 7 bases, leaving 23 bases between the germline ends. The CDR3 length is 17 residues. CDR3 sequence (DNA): TGTGCCAGCAGCTCCCCACCTTGGGGCAGGGGTGGGCAGCCCCAGCATTTT. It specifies CASSSPPWGRGGQPQHF.

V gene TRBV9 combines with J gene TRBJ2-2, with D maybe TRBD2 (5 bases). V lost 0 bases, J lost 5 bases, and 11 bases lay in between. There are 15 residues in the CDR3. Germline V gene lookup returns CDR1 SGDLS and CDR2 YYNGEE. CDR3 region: CASSVEDSWTGELFF. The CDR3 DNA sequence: TGTGCCAGCAGCGTAGAGGACTCGTGGACCGGGGAGCTGTTTTTT.

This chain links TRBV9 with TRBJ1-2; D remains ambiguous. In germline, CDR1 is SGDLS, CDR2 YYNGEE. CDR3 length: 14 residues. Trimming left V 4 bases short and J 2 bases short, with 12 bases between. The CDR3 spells CASSPQTGNYGYTF. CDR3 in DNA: TGTGCCAGCAGCCCTCAGACTGGAAACTATGGCTACACCTTC.

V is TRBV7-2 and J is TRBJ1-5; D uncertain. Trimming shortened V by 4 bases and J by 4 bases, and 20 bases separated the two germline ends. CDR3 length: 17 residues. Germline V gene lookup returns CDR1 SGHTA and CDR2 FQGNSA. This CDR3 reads CASSSMETGFGNQPQHF. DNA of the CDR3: TGTGCCAGCAGCTCAATGGAAACGGGATTTGGAAATCAGCCCCAGCATTTT.

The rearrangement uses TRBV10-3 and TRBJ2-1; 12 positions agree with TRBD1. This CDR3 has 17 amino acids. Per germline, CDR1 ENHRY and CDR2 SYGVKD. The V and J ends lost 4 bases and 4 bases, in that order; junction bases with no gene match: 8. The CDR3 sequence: CAISGGDRGQSYNEQFF. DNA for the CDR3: TGTGCCATCAGTGGCGGGGACAGGGGGCAGTCGTACAATGAGCAGTTCTTC.

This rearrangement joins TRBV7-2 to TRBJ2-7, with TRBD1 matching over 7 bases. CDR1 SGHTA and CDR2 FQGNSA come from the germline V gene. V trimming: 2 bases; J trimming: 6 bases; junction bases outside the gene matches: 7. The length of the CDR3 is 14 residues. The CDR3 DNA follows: TGTGCCAGCAGCTTAACGGGGCCAGGGGGCGAGCAGTACTTC. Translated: CASSLTGPGGEQYF.

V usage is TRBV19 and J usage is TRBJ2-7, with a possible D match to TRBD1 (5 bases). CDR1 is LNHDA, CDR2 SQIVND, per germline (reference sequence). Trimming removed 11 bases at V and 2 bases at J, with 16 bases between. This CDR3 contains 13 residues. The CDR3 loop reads CASRQGLAYEQYF. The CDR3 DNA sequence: TGTGCCTCCCGGCAGGGTTTGGCCTACGAGCAGTACTTC.

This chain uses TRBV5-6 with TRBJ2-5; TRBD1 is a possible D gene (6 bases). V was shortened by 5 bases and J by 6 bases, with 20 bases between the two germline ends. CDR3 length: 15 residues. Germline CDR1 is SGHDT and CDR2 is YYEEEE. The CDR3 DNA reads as TGTGCCAGCAGTTCCAAGGGGGTCGCGGTGAAGACCCAGTACTTC. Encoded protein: CASSSKGVAVKTQYF. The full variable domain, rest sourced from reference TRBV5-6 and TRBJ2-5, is DAGVTQSPTHLIKTRGQQVTLRCSPKSGHDTVSWYQQALGQGPQFIFQYYEEEERQRGNFPDRFSGHQFPNYSSELNVNALLLGDSALYLCASSSKGVAVKTQYFGPGTRLLVL.

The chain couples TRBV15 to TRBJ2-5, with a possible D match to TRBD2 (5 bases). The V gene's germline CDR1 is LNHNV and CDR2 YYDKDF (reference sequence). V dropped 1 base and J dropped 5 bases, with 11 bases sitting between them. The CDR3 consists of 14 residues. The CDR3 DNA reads TGTGCCACCAGCAGAGGACTCCCGGGGGAGACCCAGTACTTC. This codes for CATSRGLPGETQYF.

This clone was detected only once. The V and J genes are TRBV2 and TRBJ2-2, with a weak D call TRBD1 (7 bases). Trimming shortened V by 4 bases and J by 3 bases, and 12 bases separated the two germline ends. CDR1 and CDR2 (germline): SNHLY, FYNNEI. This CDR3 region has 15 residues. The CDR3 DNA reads TGTGCCAGCAGTGGACAGGGAGGCGACACCGGGGAGCTGTTTTTT. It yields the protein CASSGQGGDTGELFF.

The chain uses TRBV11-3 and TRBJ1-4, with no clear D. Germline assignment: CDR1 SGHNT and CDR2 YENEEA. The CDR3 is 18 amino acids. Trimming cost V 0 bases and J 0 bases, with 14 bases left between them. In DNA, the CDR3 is TGTGCCAGCAGCTTAGAAGAGGGAAAATCGGCAACTAATGAAAAACTGTTTTTT. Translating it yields CASSLEEGKSATNEKLFF.

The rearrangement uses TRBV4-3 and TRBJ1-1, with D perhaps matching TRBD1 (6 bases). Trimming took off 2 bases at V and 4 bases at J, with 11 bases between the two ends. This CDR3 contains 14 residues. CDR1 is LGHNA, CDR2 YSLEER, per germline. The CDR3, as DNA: TGCGCCAGCAGCCAACTTACAGGGACCACTGAAGCTTTCTTT. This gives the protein CASSQLTGTTEAFF.

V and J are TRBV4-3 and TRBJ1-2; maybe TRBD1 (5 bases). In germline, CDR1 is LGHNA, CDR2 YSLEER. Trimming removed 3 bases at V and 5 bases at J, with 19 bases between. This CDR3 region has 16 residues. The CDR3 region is CASSHDRQLRGYGYTF. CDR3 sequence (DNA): TGCGCCAGCAGCCATGACCGACAGTTGCGGGGGTATGGCTACACCTTC.

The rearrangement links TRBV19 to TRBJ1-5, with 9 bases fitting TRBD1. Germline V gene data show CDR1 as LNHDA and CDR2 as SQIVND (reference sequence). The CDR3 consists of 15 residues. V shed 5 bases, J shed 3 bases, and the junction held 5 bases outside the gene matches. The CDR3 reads CASSETGGHNQPQHF. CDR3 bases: TGTGCCAGTAGTGAGACAGGGGGTCACAATCAGCCCCAGCATTTT. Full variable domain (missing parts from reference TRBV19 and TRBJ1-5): DGGITQSPKYLFRKEGQNVTLSCEQNLNHDAMYWYRQDPGQGLRLIYYSQIVNDFQKGDIAEGYSVSREKKESFPLTVTSAQKNPTAFYLCASSETGGHNQPQHFGDGTRLSIL.

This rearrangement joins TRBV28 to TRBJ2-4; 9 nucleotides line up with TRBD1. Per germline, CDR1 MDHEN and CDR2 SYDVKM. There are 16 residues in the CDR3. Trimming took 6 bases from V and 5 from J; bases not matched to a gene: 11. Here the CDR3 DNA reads TGTGCCAGCAGCATAACGGGACAGGGTCGACAAAACATTCAGTACTTC. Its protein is CASSITGQGRQNIQYF.

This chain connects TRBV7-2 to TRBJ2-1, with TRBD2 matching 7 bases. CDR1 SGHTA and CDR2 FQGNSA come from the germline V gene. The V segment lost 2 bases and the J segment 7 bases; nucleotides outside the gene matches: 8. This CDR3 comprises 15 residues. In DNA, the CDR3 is TGTGCCAGCAGCTTATGGGTGGGGGAGGGTAATGAGCAGTTCTTC. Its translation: CASSLWVGEGNEQFF. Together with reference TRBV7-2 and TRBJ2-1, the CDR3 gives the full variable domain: GAGVSQSPSNKVTEKGKDVELRCDPISGHTALYWYRQSLGQGLEFLIYFQGNSAPDKSGLPSDRFSAERTGGSVSTLTIQRTQQEDSAVYLCASSLWVGEGNEQFFGPGTRLTVL.

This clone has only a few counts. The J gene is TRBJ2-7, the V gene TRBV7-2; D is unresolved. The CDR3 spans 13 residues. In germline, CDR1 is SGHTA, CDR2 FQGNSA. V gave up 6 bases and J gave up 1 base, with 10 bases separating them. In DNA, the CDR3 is TGTGCCAGCAGGAACCGACAATCCTACGAGCAGTACTTC. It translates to CASRNRQSYEQYF. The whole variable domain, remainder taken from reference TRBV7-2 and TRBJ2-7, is GAGVSQSPSNKVTEKGKDVELRCDPISGHTALYWYRQSLGQGLEFLIYFQGNSAPDKSGLPSDRFSAERTGGSVSTLTIQRTQQEDSAVYLCASRNRQSYEQYFGPGTRLTVT.

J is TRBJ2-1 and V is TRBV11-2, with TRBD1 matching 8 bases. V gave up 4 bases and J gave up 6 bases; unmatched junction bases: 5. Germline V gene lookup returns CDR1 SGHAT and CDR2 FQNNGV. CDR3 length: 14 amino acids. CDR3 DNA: TGTGCCAGCAGCTCCAGGACAGGGCCCAATGAGCAGTTCTTC. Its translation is CASSSRTGPNEQFF.

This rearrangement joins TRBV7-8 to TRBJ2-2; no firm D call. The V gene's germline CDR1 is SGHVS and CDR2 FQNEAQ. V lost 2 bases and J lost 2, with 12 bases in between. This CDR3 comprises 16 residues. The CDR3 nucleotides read TGTGCCAGCAGCTTATTTAACAGAGCAAACACCGGGGAGCTGTTTTTT. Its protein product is CASSLFNRANTGELFF.

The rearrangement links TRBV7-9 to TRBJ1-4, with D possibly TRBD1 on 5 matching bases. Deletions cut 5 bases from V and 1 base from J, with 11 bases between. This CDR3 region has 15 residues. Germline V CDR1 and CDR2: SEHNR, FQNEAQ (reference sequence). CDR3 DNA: TGTGCCAGCAGCCTCCCAAGGGGAACTAATGAAAAACTGTTTTTT. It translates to CASSLPRGTNEKLFF.

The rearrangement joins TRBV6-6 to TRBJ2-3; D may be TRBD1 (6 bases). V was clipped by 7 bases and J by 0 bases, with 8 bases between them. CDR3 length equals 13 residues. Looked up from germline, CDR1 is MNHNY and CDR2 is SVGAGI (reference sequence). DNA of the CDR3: TGTGCCAGCACGAGGGGGAGCACAGATACGCAGTATTTT. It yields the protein CASTRGSTDTQYF.

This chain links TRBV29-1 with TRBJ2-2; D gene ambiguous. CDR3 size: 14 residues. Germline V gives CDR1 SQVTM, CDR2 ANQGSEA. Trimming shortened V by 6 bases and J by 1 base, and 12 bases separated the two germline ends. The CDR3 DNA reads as TGCAGCGTCGCTAAGGCGGAGAACACCGGGGAGCTGTTTTTT. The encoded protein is CSVAKAENTGELFF.

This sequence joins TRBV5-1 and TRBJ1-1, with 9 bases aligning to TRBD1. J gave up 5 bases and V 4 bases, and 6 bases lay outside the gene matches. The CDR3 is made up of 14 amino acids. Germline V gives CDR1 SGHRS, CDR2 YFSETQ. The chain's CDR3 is CASSPGQGATEAFF. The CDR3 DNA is TGCGCCAGCAGCCCGGGACAGGGAGCGACTGAAGCTTTCTTT.

The CDR3 nucleotides read TGTGCCAGCAAACCTGACTACAGGGGGAGAAATTCACCCCTCCACTTT. Protein sequence: CASKPDYRGRNSPLHF. V is TRBV7-2 and J is TRBJ1-6, with TRBD1 identical over 8 bases. This CDR3 region has 16 residues. V dropped 7 bases and J dropped 7; count of bases not matched to a gene: 12. From germline, CDR1 is SGHTA and CDR2 FQGNSA.